One and the same sample provided the 23 T cell receptor beta chains below, sequenced in a study of T cell repertoires in cytomegalovirus infection. TCRdb itself ran the reads through MiXCR, one entry per CDR3 protein. The sample lists about 600,000 distinct CDR3 sequences, approximately 24% seen once, with around 7.6% in the top ten. The sample comprised CD8+ T cells from PBMCs. These TCRs come from a human donor in good health (CMV status not recorded). Some clones in this sample may be carry-over from other donors' samples.

The sample holds many counts of this clonotype. This chain uses TRBV7-9 with TRBJ2-7, with 8 nucleotides matching TRBD2. Germline V lookup: CDR1 SEHNR, CDR2 FQNEAQ (reference sequence). The V gene end was trimmed by 4 bases and the J gene end by 1 base; junction bases not matched to a gene: 6. CDR3 length: 15 amino acids. CDR3 nucleotide sequence: TGTGCCAGCAGCTCCGCGGGGGGCTGGTCCTACGAGCAGTACTTC. Amino acid sequence: CASSSAGGWSYEQYF.

This clonotype has ten or more counts. The chain employs TRBV7-6 and TRBJ2-3, with D perhaps TRBD2 (6 bases). V was shortened by 5 bases and J by 2 bases, with 17 bases between the two germline ends. This CDR3 spans 16 amino acids. The germline V gene encodes CDR1 SGHVS and CDR2 FNYEAQ. CDR3 in DNA: TGTGCCAGCAGCCAGCGTGCGGGGAGAGACACAGATACGCAGTATTTT. This sequence encodes CASSQRAGRDTDTQYF.

The chain combines TRBV15 with TRBJ2-1; D unresolved. With 4 bases removed from V and 5 bases from J, the gap between germline ends came to 3 bases. Germline CDR1 reads LNHNV; CDR2 reads YYDKDF (reference sequence). CDR3 size: 11 residues. Written as DNA, the CDR3 is TGTGCCACCAGCAAGGACAATGAGCAGTTCTTC. Protein product: CATSKDNEQFF.

This clonotype turned up a few times. This chain connects TRBV6-2 or TRBV6-3 to TRBJ2-1; no clear D gene. The CDR3 length is 11 residues. The germline V and J ends were trimmed by 8 bases and 5 bases, with 7 bases remaining between them. Per the germline V gene, CDR1 is MNHEY and CDR2 is SVGEGT. The CDR3 protein is CASGHNNEQFF. DNA for the CDR3: TGTGCCAGCGGTCACAACAATGAGCAGTTCTTC.

This clonotype was seen at least ten times. The V gene is TRBV7-2, the J gene TRBJ2-1, with 7 bases lining up with TRBD2. After removal of 2 bases from V and 0 bases from J, the junction contained 10 bases not matched to a gene. Germline V CDR1 and CDR2: SGHTA, FQGNSA. The CDR3 sequence is 18 residues long. The CDR3, as DNA: TGTGCCAGCAGCTTACTTCTAGCGGTTCTTAGCTCCTACAATGAGCAGTTCTTC. Translating it yields CASSLLLAVLSSYNEQFF. The whole variable domain, filled in from reference TRBV7-2 and TRBJ2-1, reads GAGVSQSPSNKVTEKGKDVELRCDPISGHTALYWYRQSLGQGLEFLIYFQGNSAPDKSGLPSDRFSAERTGGSVSTLTIQRTQQEDSAVYLCASSLLLAVLSSYNEQFFGPGTRLTVL.

To note about this clonotype: This may be a read error, as it is one base from a much larger clone. The chain is built from TRBV6-2 or TRBV6-3 and TRBJ1-1, with D perhaps matching TRBD1 (5 bases). V was cut by 7 bases and J by 6 bases, with 9 bases left in between. The CDR3 spans 11 residues. The germline CDR1 and CDR2 sequences are MNHEY and SVGEGT. CDR3 residues: CASTMGPEAFF. The CDR3 DNA reads TGTGCCAGCACCATGGGGCCTGAAGCTTTCTTT.

This chain uses TRBV9 with TRBJ2-1; 7 bases align to TRBD1. The CDR3 extends over 16 amino acids. Losses at the gene ends were 6 bases for V and 1 base for J; bases not matched to a gene: 10. CDR1 and CDR2 from the germline V gene are SGDLS and YYNGEE. CDR3 DNA: TGTGCCAGCACCCTCGGAAGGGGGCCTTCCTACAATGAGCAGTTCTTC. Protein sequence: CASTLGRGPSYNEQFF.

In this sample, this clonotype turned up many times. The chain has TRBV7-9 and TRBJ1-3, with 7 bases identical to TRBD1. Germline values: CDR1 SEHNR, CDR2 FQNEAQ (reference sequence). V lost 4 bases to trimming and J lost 4 bases; unmatched junction nucleotides: 10. The CDR3 has 16 residues. CDR3: CASSSQTGTEGNTIYF. CDR3 nucleotides: TGTGCCAGCAGCTCGCAGACAGGGACGGAAGGAAACACCATATATTTT.

As regards this clonotype: As the CDR3 is not closed by the conserved phenylalanine or tryptophan, this likely results from a read error. The V and J genes are TRBV4-1 and TRBJ2-1; a weak D match, TRBD2 (6 bases). The CDR3 is 17 amino acids. The germline V gene encodes CDR1 MGHRA and CDR2 YSYEKL. Deletions cut 2 bases from V and 2 bases from J, with 16 bases between. The CDR3 DNA sequence: TGCGCCAGCAGCCAAACCCCACTCGCGGGACCCTACAATGAGCAGTTCTCC. Protein sequence: CASSQTPLAGPYNEQFS.

The chain joins TRBV4-1 to TRBJ2-1; TRBD2 agrees at 7 bases. Per germline, CDR1 MGHRA and CDR2 YSYEKL. Trimming removed 8 bases from V and 4 bases from J; junction bases left unmatched: 11. The CDR3 loop spans 15 amino acids. CDR3 in DNA: TGCGCCAGCGCCAGAGCCGGGGAGGGATACAATGAGCAGTTCTTC. Its protein is CASARAGEGYNEQFF.

CDR3 sequence (DNA): TGTGCCAGCAGTGACCCCTCCCGGGGGGGGACAGATACGCAGTATTTT. It translates to CASSDPSRGGTDTQYF. The gene calls are TRBV6-2 or TRBV6-3 and TRBJ2-3; TRBD2 aligns across 8 bases. Per the germline V gene, CDR1 is MNHEY and CDR2 is SVGEGT. CDR3 length: 16 residues. The trim removed 5 bases at V and 3 bases at J, leaving 10 bases unmatched.

This clonotype was seen a few times. The chain is built from TRBV14 and TRBJ1-6; perhaps TRBD1 as D (6 bases). Trimming took off 0 bases at V and 14 bases at J, with 23 bases between the two ends. Germline V gene lookup returns CDR1 SGHDN and CDR2 FVKESK. The CDR3 length is 17 residues. This CDR3 is CASSQEPVQTTKGALHF. DNA for the CDR3: TGTGCCAGCAGCCAAGAGCCAGTGCAGACAACGAAGGGGGCCCTCCACTTT.

The chain has TRBV20-1 and TRBJ2-2; D unclear. Trimming took off 4 bases at V and 1 base at J, with 10 bases between the two ends. The length of the CDR3 is 14 residues. The germline gives CDR1 DFQATT, CDR2 SNEGSKA (reference sequence). The DNA for the CDR3 is TGCAGTGCTAAAGACTCGCTGAACACCGGGGAGCTGTTTTTT. It specifies CSAKDSLNTGELFF.

V is TRBV19 and J is TRBJ1-1; 7 bases line up with TRBD1. Per germline, CDR1 LNHDA and CDR2 SQIVND (reference sequence). This CDR3 has 17 residues. With 3 bases clipped from V and 0 bases from J, the junction kept 10 bases outside the gene matches. CDR3: CASSIPRQGRMNTEAFF. The DNA for the CDR3 is TGTGCCAGTAGTATCCCCAGACAGGGACGGATGAACACTGAAGCTTTCTTT.

This clonotype was counted many times. The rearrangement joins TRBV28 to TRBJ2-1; 9 bases align to TRBD1. There are 23 residues in the CDR3. Unmatched junction bases numbered 22, after V lost 1 base and J lost 0 bases. Germline lookup yields CDR1 MDHEN and CDR2 SYDVKM. CDR3 region: CASSLSRDRAPFLSTSSYNEQFF. The CDR3 DNA follows: TGTGCCAGCAGTTTATCCCGGGACAGGGCTCCCTTCCTAAGCACGAGCTCCTACAATGAGCAGTTCTTC.

The rearrangement uses TRBV20-1 and TRBJ2-5; D remains unclear. The CDR3 spans 16 residues. V was pared by 0 bases and J by 2 bases, with 16 bases between. Germline V gene sequence: CDR1 DFQATT, CDR2 SNEGSKA (reference sequence). The CDR3 spells CSAREDLVEPQETQYF. CDR3 bases: TGCAGTGCTAGAGAGGACCTAGTAGAGCCACAAGAGACCCAGTACTTC.

The chain links TRBV11-2 to TRBJ2-4; 12 bases are shared with TRBD2. This CDR3 is 16 amino acids long. V lost 3 bases to trimming and J lost 8 bases; unmatched junction nucleotides: 8. Germline values: CDR1 SGHAT, CDR2 FQNNGV. CDR3 sequence: CASSFLAGGAGDIQYF. The CDR3, as DNA: TGTGCCAGCAGCTTTCTAGCGGGGGGGGCCGGTGACATTCAGTACTTC.

V gene TRBV2 combines with J gene TRBJ2-1; TRBD2 might be the D (6 bases). This CDR3 has 10 residues. Deletions cut 7 bases from V and 15 bases from J, with 13 bases between. Germline V gene data show CDR1 as SNHLY and CDR2 as FYNNEI. As DNA, the CDR3 is TGTGCCAGCATGGCGGGGAGGTTGTTCTTC. It specifies CASMAGRLFF.

V gene TRBV20-1 combines with J gene TRBJ1-5, with TRBD1 matching over 9 bases. This CDR3 has 18 residues. V shed 5 bases, J shed 0 bases, and the junction held 14 bases outside the gene matches. The germline V gene has CDR1 DFQATT and CDR2 SNEGSKA (reference sequence). In nucleotides, the CDR3 is TGCAGTGCTCCCGGGGGACAGGGAGGGAGTTATAGCAATCAGCCCCAGCATTTT. Translated: CSAPGGQGGSYSNQPQHF.

This clonotype was observed at least ten times. The DNA for the CDR3 is TGTGCCAGCAGCTTAGTAGTCGCGGGTCCCCTCGGCACCGGGGAGCTGTTTTTT. This translates into CASSLVVAGPLGTGELFF. The chain combines TRBV7-2 with TRBJ2-2; possible D gene TRBD2, 5 bases. This CDR3 spans 18 amino acids. Germline V lookup: CDR1 SGHTA, CDR2 FQGNSA. The ends were cut back, 1 base at V and 4 bases at J, with 19 bases in the middle.

This clonotype appeared a few times. The rearrangement uses TRBV20-1 and TRBJ1-1; D is possibly TRBD1 (6 bases). Germline-derived CDR1 and CDR2 are DFQATT and SNEGSKA (reference sequence). The CDR3 is 20 amino acids. The V end was cut by 3 bases, the J end by 0 bases, with 29 bases between. The DNA of the CDR3 is TGCAGTGCTAGGCTCCCGTTCCGGACAGTTAGGAGTCTAGTGAACACTGAAGCTTTCTTT. It specifies CSARLPFRTVRSLVNTEAFF.

This clonotype has ten or more counts. V and J are TRBV25-1 and TRBJ2-5; the D call may be TRBD1 or TRBD2 (5 bases each). The CDR3 is 13 residues long. Germline loops: CDR1 MGHDK, CDR2 SYGVNS. V shed 5 bases and J shed 5 bases, with 12 bases lying between them. This chain's CDR3 is CASSFGGTETQYF. The CDR3 DNA is TGTGCCAGCAGTTTTGGGGGAACGGAGACCCAGTACTTC.

As concerns this clonotype: This may come from a read error, since a much larger clone is one base off. The chain joins TRBV7-9 to TRBJ1-5; D remains unclear. Germline V gene sequence: CDR1 SEHNR, CDR2 FQNEAQ (reference sequence). CDR3 size: 15 residues. The ends were cut back, 1 base at V and 2 bases at J, with 9 bases in the middle. DNA of the CDR3: TGTGCCAGCAGCTTAGTCATCTCGGGCAATCAGCCCCAGCATTTT. This sequence encodes CASSLVISGNQPQHF. Variable domain in full (rest from reference TRBV7-9 and TRBJ1-5): DTGVSQNPRHKITKRGQNVTFRCDPISEHNRLYWYRQTLGQGPEFLTYFQNEAQLEKSRLLSDRFSAERPKGSFSTLEIQRTEQGDSAMYLCASSLVISGNQPQHFGDGTRLSIL.